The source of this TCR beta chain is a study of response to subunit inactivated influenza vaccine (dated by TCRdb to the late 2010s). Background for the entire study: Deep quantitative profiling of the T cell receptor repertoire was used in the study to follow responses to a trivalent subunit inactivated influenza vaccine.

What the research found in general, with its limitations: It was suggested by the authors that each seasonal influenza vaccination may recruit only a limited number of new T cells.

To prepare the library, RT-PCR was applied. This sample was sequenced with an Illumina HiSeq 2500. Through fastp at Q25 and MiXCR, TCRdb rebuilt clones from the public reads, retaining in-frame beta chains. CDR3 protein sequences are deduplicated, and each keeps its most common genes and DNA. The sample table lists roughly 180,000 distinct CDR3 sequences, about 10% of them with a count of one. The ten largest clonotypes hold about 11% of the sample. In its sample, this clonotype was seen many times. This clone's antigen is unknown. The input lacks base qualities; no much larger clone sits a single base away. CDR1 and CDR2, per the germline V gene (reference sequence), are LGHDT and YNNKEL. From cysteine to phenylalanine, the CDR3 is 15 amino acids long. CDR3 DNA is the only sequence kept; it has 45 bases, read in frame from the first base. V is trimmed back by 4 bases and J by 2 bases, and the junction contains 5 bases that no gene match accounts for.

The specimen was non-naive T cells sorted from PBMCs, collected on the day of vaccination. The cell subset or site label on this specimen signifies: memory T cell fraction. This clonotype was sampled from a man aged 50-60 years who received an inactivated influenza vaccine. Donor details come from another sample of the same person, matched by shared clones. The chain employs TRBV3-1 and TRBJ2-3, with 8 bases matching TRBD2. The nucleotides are TGTGCCAGCAGCCGGACTAGCTACCTCACAGATACGCAGTATTTT. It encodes CASSRTSYLTDTQYF.